These T cell receptor beta chains were read from a single sample in a study of T cells after yellow fever vaccination. TCRdb independently ran MiXCR on the 5' RACE reads; one entry per CDR3 protein. The profile shows under 600,000 distinct CDR3 sequences, roughly 13% of them singletons. This specimen consisted of PBMCs, obtained on the day of the yellow fever booster vaccination. These receptors were obtained from a man aged 25-45 years who received the YFV17D yellow fever vaccine. Both conserved end residues are part of each CDR3. Fields, in order: CDR3 DNA, CDR3 protein, V gene, clone size, CDR3 length, D gene, J gene. D genes are given only for firm matches. For some rows the clone size is stated as once, few or many, or as a class when expanded; others skip it.

TGCAGTGCGCCGAGACTAGAATGGGCCAATGAGCAGTTCTTC CSAPRLEWANEQFF TRBV20-1 few 14 - TRBJ2-1
TGTGCCAGCATCCGACAGGGGTCGGGTGAAAAACTGTTTTTT CASIRQGSGEKLFF TRBV7-9 - 14 TRBD1 TRBJ1-4
TGTGCCAGCAGTGAATTTCCGGGCCGAGAGCAGTACTTC CASSEFPGREQYF TRBV6-4 - 13 - TRBJ2-7
TGTGCCAGCAGCCTCGGACTCGTAATCTACGAGCAGTACTTC CASSLGLVIYEQYF TRBV3-1 many 14 - TRBJ2-7
TGCGCCAGCAGCTTGGGTAATGCTGGGGCCAACGTCCTGACTTTC CASSLGNAGANVLTF TRBV5-1 - 15 - TRBJ2-6
TGTGCCAGCAGCTTAAGGCCTAGCGGGAGGTCCGGGGAGCTGTTTTTT CASSLRPSGRSGELFF TRBV7-2 - 16 TRBD2 TRBJ2-2
TGTGCCAGCAGTGGGGGGCCTTACGAGCAGTACTTC CASSGGPYEQYF TRBV6-5 - 12 - TRBJ2-7
TGTGCCACCGCAAGCTCGGAGCACACAGATACGCAGTATTTT CATASSEHTDTQYF TRBV24-1 - 14 - TRBJ2-3
TGTGCCAGCAGCCAGGGAGACGTTGCTGTGGCCGAGCAGTACTTC CASSQGDVAVAEQYF TRBV4-2 few 15 - TRBJ2-7
TGTGCCAGCAGTCGGGACTACCCTCGGGAGCAGTACTTC CASSRDYPREQYF TRBV7-2 once 13 TRBD2 TRBJ2-7
TGTGCCAGCAAAGTACCGGGCAGCACAGATACGCAGTATTTT CASKVPGSTDTQYF TRBV6-1 few 14 - TRBJ2-3
TGCGCCAGCAGTTTGAGGCTAGCGGACACCGGGGAGCTGTTTTTT CASSLRLADTGELFF TRBV5-1 few 15 TRBD2 TRBJ2-2
TGTGCCATCAGGGCGGGTAGCACAGATACGCAGTATTTT CAIRAGSTDTQYF TRBV10-3 few 13 - TRBJ2-3
TGTGCCAGCTCACCCGCTTGGGGACAGGTGAACACTGAAGCTTTCTTT CASSPAWGQVNTEAFF TRBV18 - 16 TRBD1 TRBJ1-1
TGCGCCAGCAGCTTGGTGGGACAAGGGACCATGAATTCACCCCTCCACTTT CASSLVGQGTMNSPLHF TRBV5-1 few 17 - TRBJ1-6
TGTGCCAGCAGTTTCTCACAGGGCGCTGTATTCTCTGGGGCCAACGTCCTGACTTTC CASSFSQGAVFSGANVLTF TRBV28 - 19 - TRBJ2-6
TGTGCCAGCAGCTTAGCAGCGGTGGGACAGGGCTACGAGCAGTACTTC CASSLAAVGQGYEQYF TRBV7-6 - 16 TRBD1 TRBJ2-7
TGTGCCAGCAGCCACCCTACGGGACAGGGAAACTCAAATCAGCCCCAGCATTTT CASSHPTGQGNSNQPQHF TRBV6-2/TRBV6-3 few 18 TRBD1 TRBJ1-5
TGTGCCAGCAGTGAATCCGAGGACACCTACAATGAGCAGTTCTTC CASSESEDTYNEQFF TRBV6-1 - 15 - TRBJ2-1
TGTGCCACCAGCAGAGATTTGGGGCTAGCAGGCTCCCGGGAGCTGTTTTTT CATSRDLGLAGSRELFF TRBV15 - 17 - TRBJ2-2
TGTGCCAGCAGCCCCCTAAAGGGGAGCTACGAGCAGTACTTC CASSPLKGSYEQYF TRBV7-2 once 14 - TRBJ2-7
TGTGCCAGCAGCCCACGGGCTTTCTACGAGCAGTACTTC CASSPRAFYEQYF TRBV5-6 few 13 - TRBJ2-7
TGTGCCAGCAGTTTATCGGGGGGCGCCAACTATGGCTACACCTTC CASSLSGGANYGYTF TRBV12-3/TRBV12-4 few 15 - TRBJ1-2
TGCAGCGTTGTGGGGTCGACAGGAGGAGATACGCAGTATTTT CSVVGSTGGDTQYF TRBV29-1 - 14 - TRBJ2-3
TGTGCCAGCAGCTTTTTAGAGCGGGAGAGGAACACAGATACGCAGTATTTT CASSFLERERNTDTQYF TRBV5-6 - 17 TRBD2 TRBJ2-3
TGTGCCAGCAGCGTCCTGGCTAGCGGGACGAATGAGCAGTTCTTC CASSVLASGTNEQFF TRBV9 - 15 TRBD2 TRBJ2-1
TGTGCCAGCAGTGAAGCTGTCTCGTCTAGCGGGTTTTTGGACACCGGGGAGCTGTTTTTT CASSEAVSSSGFLDTGELFF TRBV6-1 few 20 TRBD2 TRBJ2-2
TGTGCCAGCACAAGTGGTGGCAGGGCGGGTGGCTACACCTTC CASTSGGRAGGYTF TRBV12-3/TRBV12-4 few 14 - TRBJ1-2
TGTGCCAGCAGCTCCCCCCGGACAGGGGAGTCCTACGAGCAGTACTTC CASSSPRTGESYEQYF TRBV5-6 - 16 TRBD1 TRBJ2-7
TGCAGTGCTAGAGATGGCACGGGACTAGCGGGGTCCTACGAGCAGTACTTC CSARDGTGLAGSYEQYF TRBV20-1 - 17 TRBD2 TRBJ2-7
TGTGCCAGCAGCCTGAGCTTAGCGGGAGGGGTAGATACGCAGTATTTT CASSLSLAGGVDTQYF TRBV6-1 - 16 TRBD2 TRBJ2-3
TGTGCCAGCAGCTCTAGCGGGAACTACGAGCAGTACTTC CASSSSGNYEQYF TRBV7-2 few 13 TRBD2 TRBJ2-7
TGTGCCAGCAGCTTCGGTCTAGCGGGAGACAATGAGCAGTTCTTC CASSFGLAGDNEQFF TRBV7-9 many 15 TRBD2 TRBJ2-1
TGTGCCAGCAGCTACTCCCCTATCGGGAGGAGCACCGGGGAGCTGTTTTTT CASSYSPIGRSTGELFF TRBV7-2 few 17 TRBD2 TRBJ2-2
TGCAGTGCTAACCCGCAAGAGACCCAGTACTTC CSANPQETQYF TRBV20-1 - 11 - TRBJ2-5
TGTGCCAGCAGACTAGCGGCCTCCTACGAGCAGTACTTC CASRLAASYEQYF TRBV7-2 - 13 TRBD2 TRBJ2-7
TGCGCCAGCAGCCCGGCGGGGACGGCCGCCTACGAGCAGTACTTC CASSPAGTAAYEQYF TRBV5-1 few 15 - TRBJ2-7
TGCAGTGCTAGAGAGGCGGGATCTTGGTCCTACAATGAGCAGTTCTTC CSAREAGSWSYNEQFF TRBV20-1 few 16 - TRBJ2-1
TGTGCCAGCAGCCAAGGAACGGGGGCGCTTGGCTACACCTTC CASSQGTGALGYTF TRBV3-1 - 14 - TRBJ1-2
TGTGCCAGCAGTCAAAACAGCGGGGTTACCTACAATGAGCAGTTCTTC CASSQNSGVTYNEQFF TRBV28 few 16 TRBD2 TRBJ2-1
TGTGCCAGCAGTGACCCCAAGCAGGGCCACGAGCAGTACTTC CASSDPKQGHEQYF TRBV25-1 few 14 - TRBJ2-7
TGTGCCAGCAGCTTAGTAGGAGGGGACACTGAAGCTTTCTTT CASSLVGGDTEAFF TRBV7-9 few 14 - TRBJ1-1
TGTGCCAGCAGCACCTCTGCTTACGAGCAGTACTTC CASSTSAYEQYF TRBV7-2 few 12 - TRBJ2-7
TGCGCCAGCAGCCCTACTAGCGGGAGGGTTGGCGAGCAGTACTTC CASSPTSGRVGEQYF TRBV4-3 few 15 TRBD2 TRBJ2-7
TGTGCCAGCAGCTTATTCCTGGGGCCGATGGACTATTCGAGGCAGTACTTC CASSLFLGPMDYSRQYF TRBV7-9 - 17 - TRBJ2-7
TGTGCCAGCAGTTCCCGGGGGAACACCGGGGAGCTGTTTTTT CASSSRGNTGELFF TRBV12-3/TRBV12-4 - 14 - TRBJ2-2
TGCAGTGTTCCGAGGGTGGGCCAGCGACAAACTGGGGAGACCCAGTACTTC CSVPRVGQRQTGETQYF TRBV20-1 - 17 - TRBJ2-5